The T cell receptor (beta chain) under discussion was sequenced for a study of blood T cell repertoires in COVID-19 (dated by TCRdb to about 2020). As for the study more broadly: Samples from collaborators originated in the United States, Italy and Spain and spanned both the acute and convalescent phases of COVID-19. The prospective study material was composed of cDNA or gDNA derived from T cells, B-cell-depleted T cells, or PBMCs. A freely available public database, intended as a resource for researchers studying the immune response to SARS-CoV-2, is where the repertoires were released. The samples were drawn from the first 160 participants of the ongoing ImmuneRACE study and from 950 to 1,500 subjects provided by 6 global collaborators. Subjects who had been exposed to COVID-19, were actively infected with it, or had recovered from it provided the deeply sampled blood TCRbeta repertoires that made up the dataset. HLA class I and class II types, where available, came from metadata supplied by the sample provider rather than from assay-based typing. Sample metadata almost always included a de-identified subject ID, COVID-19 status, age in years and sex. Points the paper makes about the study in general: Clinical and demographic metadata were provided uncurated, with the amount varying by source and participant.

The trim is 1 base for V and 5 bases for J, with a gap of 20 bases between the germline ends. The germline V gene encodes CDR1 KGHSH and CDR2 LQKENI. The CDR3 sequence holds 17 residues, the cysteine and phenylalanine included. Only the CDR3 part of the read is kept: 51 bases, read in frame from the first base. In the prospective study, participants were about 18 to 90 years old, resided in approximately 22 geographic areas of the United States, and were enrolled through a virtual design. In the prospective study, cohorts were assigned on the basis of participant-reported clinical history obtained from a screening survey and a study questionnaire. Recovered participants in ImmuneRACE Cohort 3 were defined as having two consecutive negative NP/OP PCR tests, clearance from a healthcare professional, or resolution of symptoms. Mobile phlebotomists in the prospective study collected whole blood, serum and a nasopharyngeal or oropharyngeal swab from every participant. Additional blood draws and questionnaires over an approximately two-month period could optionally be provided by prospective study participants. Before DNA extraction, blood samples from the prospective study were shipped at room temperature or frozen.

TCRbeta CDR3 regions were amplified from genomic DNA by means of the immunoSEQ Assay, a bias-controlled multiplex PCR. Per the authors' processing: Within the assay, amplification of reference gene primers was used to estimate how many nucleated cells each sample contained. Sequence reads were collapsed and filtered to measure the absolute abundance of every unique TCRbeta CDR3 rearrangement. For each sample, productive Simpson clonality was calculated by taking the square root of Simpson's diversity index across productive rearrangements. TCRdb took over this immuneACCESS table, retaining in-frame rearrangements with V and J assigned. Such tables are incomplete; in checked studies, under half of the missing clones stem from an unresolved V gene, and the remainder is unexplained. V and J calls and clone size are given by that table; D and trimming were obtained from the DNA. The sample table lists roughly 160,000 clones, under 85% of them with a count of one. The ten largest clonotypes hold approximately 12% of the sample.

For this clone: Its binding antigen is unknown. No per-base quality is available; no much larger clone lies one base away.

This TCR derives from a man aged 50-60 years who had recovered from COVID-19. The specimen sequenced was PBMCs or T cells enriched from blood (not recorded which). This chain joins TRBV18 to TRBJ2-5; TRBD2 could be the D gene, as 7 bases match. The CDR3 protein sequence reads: CASSPRKGGAARETQYF. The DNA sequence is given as TGTGCCAGCTCACCACGCAAGGGGGGGGCCGCCCGTGAGACCCAGTACTTC. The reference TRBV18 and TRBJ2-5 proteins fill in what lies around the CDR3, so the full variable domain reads NAGVMQNPRHLVRRRGQEARLRCSPMKGHSHVYWYRQLPEEGLKFMVYLQKENIIDESGMPKERFSAEFPKEGPSILRIQQVVRGDSAAYFCASSPRKGGAARETQYFGPGTRLLVL.